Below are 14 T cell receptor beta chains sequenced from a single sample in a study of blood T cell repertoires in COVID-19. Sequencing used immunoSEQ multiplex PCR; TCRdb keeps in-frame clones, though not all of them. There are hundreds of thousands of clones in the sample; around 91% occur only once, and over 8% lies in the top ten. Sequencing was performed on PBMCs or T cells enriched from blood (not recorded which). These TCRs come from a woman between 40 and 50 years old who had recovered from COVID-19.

The CDR3 DNA reads TGTGCCAGCAGCCAAGACGGGAGGGTAGAGACCCAGTACTTC. This encodes CASSQDGRVETQYF. The gene calls are TRBV3-1 (or the pseudogene TRBV3-2) and TRBJ2-5, with 8 bases fitting TRBD2. Per germline, CDR1 LGHDT and CDR2 YNNKEL (reference sequence). The CDR3 totals 14 residues. The ends lost 0 bases at V and 4 bases at J; junction bases unmatched: 1.

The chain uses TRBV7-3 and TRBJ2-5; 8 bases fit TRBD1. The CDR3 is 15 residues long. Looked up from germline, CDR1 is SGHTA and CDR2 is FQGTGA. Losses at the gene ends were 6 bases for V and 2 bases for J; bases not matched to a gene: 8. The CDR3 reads CASSNGQGIQETQYF. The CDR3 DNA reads TGTGCCAGCAGTAACGGACAGGGAATACAAGAGACCCAGTACTTC.

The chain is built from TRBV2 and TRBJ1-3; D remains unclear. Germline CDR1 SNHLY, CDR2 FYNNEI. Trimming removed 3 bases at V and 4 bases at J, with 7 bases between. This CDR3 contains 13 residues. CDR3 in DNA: TGTGCCAGCAGTGAGAATGCGGGAAACACCATATATTTT. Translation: CASSENAGNTIYF.

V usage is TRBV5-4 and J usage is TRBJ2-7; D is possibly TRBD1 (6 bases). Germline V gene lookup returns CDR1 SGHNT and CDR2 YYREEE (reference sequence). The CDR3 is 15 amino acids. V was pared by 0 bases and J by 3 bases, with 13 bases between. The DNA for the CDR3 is TGTGCCAGCAGCTTGGGACAGGACCCAATCTACGAGCAGTACTTC. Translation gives CASSLGQDPIYEQYF. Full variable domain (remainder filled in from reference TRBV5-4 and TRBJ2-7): ETGVTQSPTHLIKTRGQQVTLRCSSQSGHNTVSWYQQALGQGPQFIFQYYREEENGRGNFPPRFSGLQFPNYSSELNVNALELDDSALYLCASSLGQDPIYEQYFGPGTRLTVT.

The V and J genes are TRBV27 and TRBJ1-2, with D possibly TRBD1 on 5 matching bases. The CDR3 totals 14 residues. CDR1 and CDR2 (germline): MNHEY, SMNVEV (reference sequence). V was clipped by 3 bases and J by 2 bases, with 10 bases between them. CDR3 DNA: TGTGCCAGCAGTTTTGGAGGGGCGAACTATGGCTACACCTTC. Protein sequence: CASSFGGANYGYTF.

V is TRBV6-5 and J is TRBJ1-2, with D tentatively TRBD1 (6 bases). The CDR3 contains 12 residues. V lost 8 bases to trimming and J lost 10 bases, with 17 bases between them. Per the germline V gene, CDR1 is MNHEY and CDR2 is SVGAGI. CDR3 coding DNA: TGTGCCAGCGGAGGCGGGGGCGCCATCTACACCTTC. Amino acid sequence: CASGGGGAIYTF.

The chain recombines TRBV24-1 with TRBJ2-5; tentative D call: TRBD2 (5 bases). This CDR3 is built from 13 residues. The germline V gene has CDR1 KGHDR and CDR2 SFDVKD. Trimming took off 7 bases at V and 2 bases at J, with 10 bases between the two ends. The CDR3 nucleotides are TGTGCCACCAGACGGACTGCTCAAGAGACCCAGTACTTC. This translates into CATRRTAQETQYF.

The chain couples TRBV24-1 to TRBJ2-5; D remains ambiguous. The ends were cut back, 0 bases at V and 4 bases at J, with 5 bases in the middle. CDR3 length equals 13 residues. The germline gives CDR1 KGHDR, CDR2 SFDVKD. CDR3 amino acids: CATSDLGGETQYF. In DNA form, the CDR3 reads TGTGCCACCAGTGATTTGGGCGGAGAGACCCAGTACTTC.

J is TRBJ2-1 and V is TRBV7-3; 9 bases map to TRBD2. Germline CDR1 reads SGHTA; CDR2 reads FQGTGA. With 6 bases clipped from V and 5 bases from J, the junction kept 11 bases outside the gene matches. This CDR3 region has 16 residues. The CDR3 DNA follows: TGTGCCAGCAGTCAAAACTGGGCTAGCGGGAACAATGAGCAGTTCTTC. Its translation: CASSQNWASGNNEQFF.

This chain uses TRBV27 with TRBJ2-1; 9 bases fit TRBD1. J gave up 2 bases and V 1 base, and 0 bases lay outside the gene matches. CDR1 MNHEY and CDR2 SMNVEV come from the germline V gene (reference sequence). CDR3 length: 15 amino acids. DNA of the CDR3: TGTGCCAGCAGTTTATACAGGGGGCCCTACAATGAGCAGTTCTTC. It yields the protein CASSLYRGPYNEQFF.

CDR3 region: CAWSSNHPRGTNYGYTF. CDR3 nucleotide sequence: TGTGCCTGGAGTTCCAACCACCCACGGGGGACTAACTATGGCTACACCTTC. The chain combines TRBV30 with TRBJ1-2; D is possibly TRBD1 (5 bases). The CDR3 has 17 residues. Trimming removed 2 bases from V and 0 bases from J, with 19 bases in between. Germline-derived CDR1 and CDR2 are GTSNPN and SVGIG (reference sequence).

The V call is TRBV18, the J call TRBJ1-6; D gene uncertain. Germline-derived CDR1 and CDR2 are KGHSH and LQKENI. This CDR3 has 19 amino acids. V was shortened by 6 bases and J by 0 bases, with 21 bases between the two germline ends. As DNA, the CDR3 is TGTGCCAGCTCTTTCGACCGCAGAGCTTCTAGCTCCTATAATTCACCCCTCCACTTT. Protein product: CASSFDRRASSSYNSPLHF.

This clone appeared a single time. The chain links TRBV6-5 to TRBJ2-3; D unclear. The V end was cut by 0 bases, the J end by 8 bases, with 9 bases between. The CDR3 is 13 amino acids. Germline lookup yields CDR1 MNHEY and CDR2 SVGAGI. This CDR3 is CASSYSVMSTQYF. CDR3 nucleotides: TGTGCCAGCAGTTACTCCGTCATGAGTACGCAGTATTTT.

CDR3: CASSWTDSGNTIYF. DNA of the CDR3: TGTGCCAGCAGCTGGACAGACTCTGGAAACACCATATATTTT. The chain uses TRBV7-9 and TRBJ1-3, with TRBD1 as a possible D gene (6 bases). CDR1 and CDR2 (germline): SEHNR, FQNEAQ (reference sequence). V was shortened by 4 bases and J by 0 bases, with 7 bases between the two germline ends. The CDR3 runs 14 residues.